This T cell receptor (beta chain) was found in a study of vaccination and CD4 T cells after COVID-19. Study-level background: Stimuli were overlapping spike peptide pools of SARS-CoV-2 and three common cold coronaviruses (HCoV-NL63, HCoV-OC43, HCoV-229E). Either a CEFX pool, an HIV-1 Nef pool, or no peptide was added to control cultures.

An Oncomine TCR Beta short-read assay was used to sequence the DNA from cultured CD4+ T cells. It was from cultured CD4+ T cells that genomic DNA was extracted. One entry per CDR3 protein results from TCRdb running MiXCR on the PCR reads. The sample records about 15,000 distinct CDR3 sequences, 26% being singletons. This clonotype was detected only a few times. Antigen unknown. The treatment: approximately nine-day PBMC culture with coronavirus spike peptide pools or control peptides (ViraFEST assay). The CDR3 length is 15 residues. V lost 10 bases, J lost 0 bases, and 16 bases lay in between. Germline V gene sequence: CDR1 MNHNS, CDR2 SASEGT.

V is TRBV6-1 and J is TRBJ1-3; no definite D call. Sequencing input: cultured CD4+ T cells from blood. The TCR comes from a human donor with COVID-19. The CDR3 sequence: CAIRPGFFSGNTIYF. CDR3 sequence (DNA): TGTGCCATTCGTCCGGGGTTCTTCTCTGGAAACACCATATATTTT.